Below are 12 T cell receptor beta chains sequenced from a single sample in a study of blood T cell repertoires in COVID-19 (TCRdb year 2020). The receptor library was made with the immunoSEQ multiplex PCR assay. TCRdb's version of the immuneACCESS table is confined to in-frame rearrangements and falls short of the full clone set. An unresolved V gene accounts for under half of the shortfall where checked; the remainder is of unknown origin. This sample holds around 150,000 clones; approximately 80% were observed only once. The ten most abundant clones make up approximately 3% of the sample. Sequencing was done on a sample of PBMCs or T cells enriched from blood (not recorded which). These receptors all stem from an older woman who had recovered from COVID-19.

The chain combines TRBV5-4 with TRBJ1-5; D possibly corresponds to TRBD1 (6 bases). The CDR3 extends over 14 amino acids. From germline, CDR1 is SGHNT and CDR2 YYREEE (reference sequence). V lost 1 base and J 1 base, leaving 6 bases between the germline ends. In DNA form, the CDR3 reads TGTGCCAGCAGCTTGAGGGGGAGCAATCAGCCCCAGCATTTT. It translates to CASSLRGSNQPQHF.

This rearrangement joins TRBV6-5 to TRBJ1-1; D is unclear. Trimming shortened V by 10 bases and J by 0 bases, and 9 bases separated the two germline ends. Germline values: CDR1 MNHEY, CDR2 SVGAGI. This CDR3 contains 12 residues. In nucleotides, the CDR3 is TGTGCCACCTCCCTAATGAACACTGAAGCTTTCTTT. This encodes CATSLMNTEAFF.

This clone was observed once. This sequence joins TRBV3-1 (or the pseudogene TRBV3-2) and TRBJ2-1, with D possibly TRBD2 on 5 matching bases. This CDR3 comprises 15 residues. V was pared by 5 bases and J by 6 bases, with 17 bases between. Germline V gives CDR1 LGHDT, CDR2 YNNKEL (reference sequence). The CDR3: CASSAWLNEGNEQFF. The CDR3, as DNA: TGTGCCAGCAGCGCCTGGTTGAACGAGGGCAATGAGCAGTTCTTC.

For the CDR3, the DNA is TGTGCCACCAGTGATCCTTCCAGGACAGACTCCCAGCCCCAGCATTTT. Protein sequence: CATSDPSRTDSQPQHF. The J gene is TRBJ1-5, the V gene TRBV24-1; the D gene is possibly TRBD1 (6 bases). Deletions cut 3 bases from V and 7 bases from J, with 18 bases between. This CDR3 comprises 16 residues. Looked up from germline, CDR1 is KGHDR and CDR2 is SFDVKD.

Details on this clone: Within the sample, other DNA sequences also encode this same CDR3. The CDR3 loop reads CASRTGGSGANVLTF. CDR3 nucleotide sequence: TGTGCCAGCAGGACAGGGGGCTCTGGGGCCAACGTCCTGACTTTC. The rearrangement uses TRBV6-5 and TRBJ2-6, with 9 nucleotides matching TRBD1. Germline trimming cut 6 bases from V and 0 bases from J; bases unmatched to any gene: 0. Germline CDR1 reads MNHEY; CDR2 reads SVGAGI. The CDR3 has 15 amino acids.

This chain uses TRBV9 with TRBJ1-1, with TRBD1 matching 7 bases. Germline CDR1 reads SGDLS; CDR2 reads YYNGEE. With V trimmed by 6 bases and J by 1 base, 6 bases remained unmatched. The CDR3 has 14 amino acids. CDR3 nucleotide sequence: TGTGCCAGCACCTTGGGACAGACGAACACTGAAGCTTTCTTT. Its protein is CASTLGQTNTEAFF.

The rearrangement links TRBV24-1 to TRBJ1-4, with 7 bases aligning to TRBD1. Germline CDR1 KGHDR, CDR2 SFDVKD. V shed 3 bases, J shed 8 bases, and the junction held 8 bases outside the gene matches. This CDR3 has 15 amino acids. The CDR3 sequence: CATSDPGTEGEKLFF. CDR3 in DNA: TGTGCCACCAGTGATCCCGGGACAGAAGGCGAAAAACTGTTTTTT.

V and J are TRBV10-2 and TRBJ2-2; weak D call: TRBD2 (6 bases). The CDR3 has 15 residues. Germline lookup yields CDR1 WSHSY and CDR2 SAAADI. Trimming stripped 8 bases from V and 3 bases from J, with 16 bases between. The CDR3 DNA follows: TGCGCCAGCGGGGACTGGGGCATTTACACCGGGGAGCTGTTTTTT. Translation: CASGDWGIYTGELFF.

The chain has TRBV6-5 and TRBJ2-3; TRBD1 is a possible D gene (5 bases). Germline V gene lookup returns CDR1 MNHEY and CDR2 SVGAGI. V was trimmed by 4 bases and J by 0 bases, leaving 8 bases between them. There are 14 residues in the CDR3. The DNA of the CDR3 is TGTGCCAGCAGTTTTGACAGTAGCACAGATACGCAGTATTTT. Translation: CASSFDSSTDTQYF.

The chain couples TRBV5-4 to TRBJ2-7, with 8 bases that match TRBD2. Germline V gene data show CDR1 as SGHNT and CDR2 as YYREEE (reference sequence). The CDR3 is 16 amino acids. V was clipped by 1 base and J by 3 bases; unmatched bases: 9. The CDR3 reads CASSLIRLARYYEQYF. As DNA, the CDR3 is TGTGCCAGCAGCTTGATACGACTAGCGCGGTACTACGAGCAGTACTTC.

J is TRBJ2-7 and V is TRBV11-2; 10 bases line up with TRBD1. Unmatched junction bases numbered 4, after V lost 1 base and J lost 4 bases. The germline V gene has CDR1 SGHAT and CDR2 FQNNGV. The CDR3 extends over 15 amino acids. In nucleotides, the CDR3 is TGTGCCAGCAGCTTAGTATGGGGACAGGGGTACGAGCAGTACTTC. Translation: CASSLVWGQGYEQYF.

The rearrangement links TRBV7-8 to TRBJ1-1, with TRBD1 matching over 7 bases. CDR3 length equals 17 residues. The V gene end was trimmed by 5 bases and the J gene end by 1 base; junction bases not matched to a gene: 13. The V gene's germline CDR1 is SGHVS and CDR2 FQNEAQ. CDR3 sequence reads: CASSPWDSPPSNTEAFF. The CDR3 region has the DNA TGTGCCAGCAGCCCTTGGGACAGCCCCCCTTCGAACACTGAAGCTTTCTTT.